What follows are 21 T cell receptor beta chains derived from one specimen sequenced in a study of neurological immune-mediated disorders. TCRdb itself ran the 5' RACE reads through MiXCR, one entry per CDR3 protein. The sample records about 26,000 distinct CDR3 sequences, 2.5% to 4% being singletons. Sequencing was performed on PBMCs. These receptors all stem from a woman aged 25 to 45 with multiple sclerosis.

This clonotype occurred many times. The CDR3 DNA is TGCAGTGCTAGGATCCTAGCGGGGAGCTCCTACAATGAGCAGTTCTTC. The encoded protein is CSARILAGSSYNEQFF. This sequence joins TRBV20-1 and TRBJ2-1; 9 bases line up with TRBD2. CDR3 size: 16 residues. V gave up 3 bases and J gave up 0 bases; unmatched junction bases: 6. The germline gives CDR1 DFQATT, CDR2 SNEGSKA (reference sequence).

This clonotype was observed at least ten times. CDR3 in amino acids: CASGHLSGLSYEQYF. For the CDR3, the DNA is TGTGCTAGTGGTCACCTTAGCGGACTTTCCTACGAGCAGTACTTC. V gene TRBV12-5 combines with J gene TRBJ2-7; a possible D gene is TRBD2 (6 bases). Germline CDR1 LGHNT, CDR2 FRNRAP. Trimming stripped 5 bases from V and 1 base from J, with 15 bases between. This CDR3 has 15 residues. Combining the CDR3 with reference TRBV12-5 and TRBJ2-7 gives the whole variable domain DARVTQTPRHKVTEMGQEVTMRCQPILGHNTVFWYRQTMMQGLELLAYFRNRAPLDDSGMPKDRFSAEMPDATLATLKIQPSEPRDSAVYFCASGHLSGLSYEQYFGPGTRLTVT.

This clonotype was observed many times. V is TRBV20-1 and J is TRBJ1-5, with 10 bases that match TRBD1. V shed 4 bases and J 5 bases; nucleotides not matched to a gene: 11. Looked up from germline, CDR1 is DFQATT and CDR2 is SNEGSKA (reference sequence). The CDR3 has 16 amino acids. The CDR3 sequence is CSATPLTGGADQPQHF. The CDR3 nucleotides are TGCAGTGCTACTCCTCTGACAGGGGGCGCGGATCAGCCCCAGCATTTT.

This clonotype was detected many times. The rearrangement uses TRBV3-1 and TRBJ1-3; D is ambiguous. Germline lookup yields CDR1 LGHDT and CDR2 YNNKEL (reference sequence). Between the trimmed V and J ends, which lost 1 base and 3 bases, there was a span of 1 base. This CDR3 is built from 12 residues. The CDR3 sequence is CASSQGGNTIYF. Here the CDR3 DNA reads TGTGCCAGCAGCCAAGGTGGAAACACCATATATTTT. Full variable domain (missing parts from reference TRBV3-1 and TRBJ1-3): DTAVSQTPKYLVTQMGNDKSIKCEQNLGHDTMYWYKQDSKKFLKIMFSYNNKELIINETVPNRFSPKSPDKAHLNLHINSLELGDSAVYFCASSQGGNTIYFGEGSWLTVV.

The table lists this clonotype with many counts. This may arise from a read error, as a much more abundant clone is one base away. The chain recombines TRBV29-1 with TRBJ1-5; TRBD1 might be the D (5 bases). CDR3 length: 14 amino acids. Germline lookup yields CDR1 SQVTM and CDR2 ANQGSEA. V dropped 4 bases and J dropped 4 bases, with 14 bases sitting between them. The chain's CDR3 is CSVALGKGNQPQHF. CDR3 DNA: TGCAGCGTTGCTCTTGGAAAGGGGAATCAGCCCCAGCATTTT. Filled out from reference TRBV29-1 and TRBJ1-5, the complete variable domain reads SAVISQKPSRDICQRGTSLTIQCQVDSQVTMMFWYRQQPGQSLTLIATANQGSEATYESGFVIDKFPISRPNLTFSTLTVSNMSPEDSSIYLCSVALGKGNQPQHFGDGTRLSIL.

This clonotype came up many times. This sequence joins TRBV5-1 and TRBJ2-3; 11 bases align to TRBD2. The germline V gene has CDR1 SGHRS and CDR2 YFSETQ. The CDR3 contains 19 residues. The J segment lost 0 bases and the V segment lost 4 bases, leaving 13 bases of the junction unmatched. CDR3 nucleotide sequence: TGCGCCAGCAGCCCCCTAACTAGCGGGGGTACCACAAGCACAGATACGCAGTATTTT. Translating gives CASSPLTSGGTTSTDTQYF.

On this clonotype itself: The conserved phenylalanine or tryptophan normally closing the CDR3 is absent here, so this likely arose from a read error. The rearrangement joins TRBV7-2 to TRBJ1-5, with no clear D. This CDR3 comprises 15 residues. The germline V gene encodes CDR1 SGHTA and CDR2 FQGNSA. The germline V and J ends were trimmed by 1 base and 2 bases, with 9 bases remaining between them. The CDR3 reads CASSLDAAGNQPQHN. Here the CDR3 DNA reads TGTGCCAGCAGCTTAGATGCGGCGGGCAATCAGCCCCAGCATAAT.

This clonotype appeared many times. CDR3 nucleotides: TGTGCCAGCAGCCTGACAGGGGGACAAGAGACCCAGTACTTC. This encodes CASSLTGGQETQYF. The chain has TRBV7-2 and TRBJ2-5, with 9 bases fitting TRBD1. The V gene end was trimmed by 5 bases and the J gene end by 2 bases; junction bases not matched to a gene: 3. Per the germline V gene, CDR1 is SGHTA and CDR2 is FQGNSA. The CDR3 is 14 amino acids. Supplemented by reference TRBV7-2 and TRBJ2-5, the full variable domain reads GAGVSQSPSNKVTEKGKDVELRCDPISGHTALYWYRQSLGQGLEFLIYFQGNSAPDKSGLPSDRFSAERTGGSVSTLTIQRTQQEDSAVYLCASSLTGGQETQYFGPGTRLLVL.

This clonotype has at least ten counts. The genes are TRBV12-3 or TRBV12-4 and TRBJ1-2; a possible D gene is TRBD1 (6 bases). Trimming shortened V by 5 bases and J by 7 bases, and 20 bases separated the two germline ends. CDR3 length: 15 amino acids. CDR3: CASSQQNRVEGGYTF. In nucleotides, the CDR3 is TGTGCCAGCAGTCAACAGAACAGGGTTGAAGGTGGCTACACCTTC.

This clonotype was counted many times. The chain uses TRBV6-1 and TRBJ2-5; D is unresolved. Germline CDR1 and CDR2: MNHNS and SASEGT. CDR3 length: 14 amino acids. The germline V and J ends were trimmed by 7 bases and 3 bases, with 15 bases remaining between them. This chain's CDR3 is CASKIEEQKETQYF. For the CDR3, the DNA is TGTGCCAGCAAGATCGAAGAGCAGAAAGAGACCCAGTACTTC.

This clonotype showed up just a few times. This may be a read error: a much more frequent sequence differs by one nucleotide. V usage is TRBV5-1 and J usage is TRBJ2-3; TRBD2 matches at 7 bases. Unmatched junction bases numbered 10, after V lost 4 bases and J lost 5 bases. Germline CDR1 is SGHRS and CDR2 is YFSETQ. CDR3 length: 15 amino acids. In nucleotides, the CDR3 is TGCGCCAGCAGCCCAGCGGGAAGTGGCTTAGATACGCAGTATTTT. Translating it yields CASSPAGSGLDTQYF.

This clonotype was counted many times. CDR3 DNA: TGCAGTGCTCCCTCGGGCGCGTTAGGTAACGAGCAGTACTTC. As protein: CSAPSGALGNEQYF. The chain carries TRBV20-1 and TRBJ2-7, with D hard to call. The length of the CDR3 is 14 residues. V was cut by 5 bases and J by 5 bases, with 19 bases left in between. Germline V lookup: CDR1 DFQATT, CDR2 SNEGSKA (reference sequence).

This clonotype was counted at least ten times. The genes are TRBV27 and TRBJ1-4; TRBD1 matches 9 bases. J was trimmed by 5 bases and V by 5 bases; bases with no gene match: 6. The germline V gene encodes CDR1 MNHEY and CDR2 SMNVEV (reference sequence). The CDR3 sequence is 15 residues long. The CDR3 sequence: CASSGSGTGNEKLFF. The CDR3 DNA reads TGTGCCAGCAGTGGCTCCGGGACAGGGAATGAAAAACTGTTTTTT.

This clonotype was observed many times. J is TRBJ1-1 and V is TRBV6-2 or TRBV6-3, with unresolved D. Germline values: CDR1 MNHEY, CDR2 SVGEGT. This CDR3 contains 13 residues. Trimming cost V 6 bases and J 4 bases, with 12 bases left between them. In DNA, the CDR3 is TGTGCCAGCAGCCCTATTCACGTCACTGAAGCTTTCTTT. This translates into CASSPIHVTEAFF.

This chain joins TRBV14 and TRBJ2-1; D possibly matches TRBD1 or TRBD2 (5 bases each). This CDR3 contains 16 residues. From germline, CDR1 is SGHDN and CDR2 FVKESK. V lost 3 bases and J lost 2, with 14 bases in between. The CDR3 DNA reads TGTGCCAGCAGCCAGCCGAGGGGTAGTACCTACAATGAGCAGTTCTTC. Encoded protein: CASSQPRGSTYNEQFF.

Concerning this clonotype: A read error may explain this, as a much larger clone is one base away. The chain uses TRBV18 and TRBJ2-7, with TRBD1 as a possible D gene (5 bases). This CDR3 spans 13 amino acids. The germline V and J ends were trimmed by 6 bases and 6 bases, with 15 bases remaining between them. Germline V lookup: CDR1 KGHSH, CDR2 LQKENI. CDR3 in amino acids: CASSAELQGEQYF. CDR3 DNA: TGTGCCAGCTCTGCGGAATTGCAGGGCGAGCAGTACTTC.

This clonotype was detected ten times or more. This chain connects TRBV12-3 or TRBV12-4 to TRBJ2-5; no firm D call. CDR3 length equals 14 residues. V was pared by 2 bases and J by 4 bases, with 11 bases between. Here the CDR3 DNA reads TGTGCCAGCAGTTTACTAAAAGCAGGAGAGACCCAGTACTTC. This codes for CASSLLKAGETQYF.

Many counts were recorded for this clonotype. J is TRBJ2-4 and V is TRBV2; 9 nucleotides agree with TRBD1. This CDR3 has 14 residues. CDR1 and CDR2 from the germline V gene are SNHLY and FYNNEI. Written as DNA, the CDR3 is TGTGCTGTCACAGGGGGCGAGCGGCAAAACATTCAGTACTTC. Residues: CAVTGGERQNIQYF.

The table lists this clonotype with many counts. The gene calls are TRBV5-5 and TRBJ2-5, with TRBD1 identical over 8 bases. This CDR3 has 16 residues. V was clipped by 4 bases and J by 5 bases; unmatched bases: 13. Germline loops: CDR1 SGHKS, CDR2 YYEKEE (reference sequence). CDR3 residues: CASSPEVGTGGETQYF. CDR3 DNA sequence: TGTGCCAGCAGCCCTGAAGTTGGGACAGGAGGGGAGACCCAGTACTTC.

This clonotype appeared a few times. A much larger clone sits a single nucleotide away, making a read error possible. The chain links TRBV6-5 to TRBJ2-7; no clear D gene. The CDR3 is 14 amino acids. Germline CDR1 is MNHEY and CDR2 is SVGAGI. CDR3 sequence: CTSSYAGASYEQYF. The CDR3 coding sequence is TGTACCAGCAGTTACGCCGGTGCCTCCTACGAGCAGTACTTC.

There are many counts of this clonotype. The genes are TRBV20-1 and TRBJ2-1; D unresolved. From germline, CDR1 is DFQATT and CDR2 SNEGSKA (reference sequence). The ends were cut back, 6 bases at V and 5 bases at J, with 11 bases in the middle. CDR3 length equals 12 residues. CDR3 sequence (DNA): TGCAGTGCGAGTACCAATGACAATGAGCAGTTCTTC. Encoded protein: CSASTNDNEQFF.